Shown below are 16 T cell receptor beta chains from a single sample sequenced in a study of neurological immune-mediated disorders. In TCRdb, the 5' RACE reads were re-called with MiXCR into one record per CDR3 protein. Of about 48,000 distinct CDR3 sequences listed, 4.5% to 7% are singletons. The sequenced sample was CD4+ T cells from blood. Source of these receptors: a woman under 30 with multiple sclerosis.

This clonotype appeared many times. The V and J genes are TRBV5-1 and TRBJ2-5; 8 bases are shared with TRBD1. The V gene end was trimmed by 1 base and the J gene end by 5 bases; junction bases not matched to a gene: 7. This CDR3 is built from 15 residues. The V gene's germline CDR1 is SGHRS and CDR2 YFSETQ. The CDR3 here is CASSLSTRTGETQYF. The CDR3, as DNA: TGCGCCAGCAGCTTGTCTACTCGGACAGGGGAGACCCAGTACTTC.

There are many counts of this clonotype. The chain has TRBV29-1 and TRBJ1-4; D uncertain. CDR3 length equals 12 residues. The germline CDR1 and CDR2 sequences are SQVTM and ANQGSEA. V was trimmed by 4 bases and J by 8 bases, leaving 11 bases between them. This chain's CDR3 is CSVGHSGEKLFF. CDR3 nucleotides: TGCAGCGTTGGACATTCGGGAGAAAAACTGTTTTTT.

This clonotype was seen many times. The V gene is TRBV7-3, the J gene TRBJ2-1, with 7 bases identical to TRBD2. The ends lost 5 bases at V and 4 bases at J; junction bases unmatched: 20. The CDR3 spans 19 residues. Germline CDR1 and CDR2: SGHTA and FQGTGA. The CDR3 is CASSLRSTWGGVNYNEQFF. The CDR3 bases are TGTGCCAGCAGCCTAAGAAGTACCTGGGGGGGGGTGAATTACAATGAGCAGTTCTTC.

This clonotype was recorded at least ten times. V and J are TRBV5-1 and TRBJ2-2; 8 positions match TRBD2. Per the germline V gene, CDR1 is SGHRS and CDR2 is YFSETQ. Germline trimming cut 0 bases from V and 5 bases from J; bases unmatched to any gene: 3. The length of the CDR3 is 15 residues. The CDR3 DNA follows: TGCGCCAGCAGCTTGGTACTAGCGGATACCGGGGAGCTGTTTTTT. Translated, it gives CASSLVLADTGELFF.

This clonotype was recorded many times. The chain joins TRBV7-2 to TRBJ2-5; 13 bases line up with TRBD2. CDR1 SGHTA and CDR2 FQGNSA come from the germline V gene. The CDR3 has 16 amino acids. Trimming cost V 5 bases and J 2 bases; bases outside gene matches: 5. CDR3 residues: CASSLRLAGGQETQYF. In nucleotides, the CDR3 is TGTGCCAGCAGCCTAAGACTAGCGGGGGGACAAGAGACCCAGTACTTC.

This clonotype was seen more than once but under ten times. This chain joins TRBV27 and TRBJ1-1, with a tentative D call TRBD1 (5 bases). The ends were cut back, 3 bases at V and 3 bases at J, with 8 bases in the middle. The germline CDR1 and CDR2 sequences are MNHEY and SMNVEV (reference sequence). This CDR3 contains 13 residues. CDR3: CASSFEGDTEAFF. Written as DNA, the CDR3 is TGTGCCAGCAGTTTCGAAGGGGACACTGAAGCTTTCTTT.

At least ten counts were recorded for this clonotype. The CDR3 bases are TGTGCCAGCAGTTCAGGGGGCGATGGGTATGGCTACACCTTC. As protein: CASSSGGDGYGYTF. This chain joins TRBV28 and TRBJ1-2; 8 bases agree with TRBD1. The CDR3 extends over 14 amino acids. Germline V gene data show CDR1 as MDHEN and CDR2 as SYDVKM. V shed 4 bases, J shed 5 bases, and the junction held 6 bases outside the gene matches.

This clonotype showed up many times. This chain uses TRBV12-3 or TRBV12-4 with TRBJ2-4; 8 bases map to TRBD1. Unmatched junction bases numbered 13, after V lost 6 bases and J lost 9 bases. This CDR3 comprises 15 residues. The CDR3 region has the DNA TGTGCCAGCAGAGGACAGGGTGGATCCCGGGGCATTCAGTACTTC. It is translated as CASRGQGGSRGIQYF.

This clonotype appeared many times. The chain is built from TRBV7-2 and TRBJ2-7; 8 bases agree with TRBD1. Per the germline V gene, CDR1 is SGHTA and CDR2 is FQGNSA. With 2 bases clipped from V and 4 bases from J, the junction kept 13 bases outside the gene matches. The CDR3 has 17 amino acids. For the CDR3, the DNA is TGTGCCAGCAGCTTATTCAAAGGGGCAGGGGGCGGTTACGAGCAGTACTTC. The encoded protein is CASSLFKGAGGGYEQYF.

This clonotype was counted ten times or more. The V gene is TRBV6-5, the J gene TRBJ2-1; 12 nucleotides agree with TRBD2. The CDR3 is made up of 19 amino acids. Germline V gene data show CDR1 as MNHEY and CDR2 as SVGAGI. The V gene end was trimmed by 5 bases and the J gene end by 4 bases; junction bases not matched to a gene: 15. The CDR3 sequence is CASSTPSGRAYRGYNEQFF. DNA of the CDR3: TGTGCCAGCAGTACCCCTAGCGGGAGGGCCTATCGTGGATACAATGAGCAGTTCTTC.

The V and J genes are TRBV5-1 and TRBJ2-1; maybe TRBD2 (6 bases). Trimming took 4 bases from V and 5 from J, leaving 16 bases between them. The V gene's germline CDR1 is SGHRS and CDR2 YFSETQ. This CDR3 has 15 amino acids. CDR3 bases: TGCGCCAGCAGCCTCCGGGGGAGCGCTAACAATGAGCAGTTCTTC. As protein: CASSLRGSANNEQFF.

This clonotype was observed at least ten times. The chain combines TRBV20-1 with TRBJ2-5; 11 bases align to TRBD2. Trimming removed 2 bases from V and 4 bases from J; junction bases left unmatched: 9. This CDR3 region has 16 residues. The V gene's germline CDR1 is DFQATT and CDR2 SNEGSKA (reference sequence). The DNA of the CDR3 is TGCAGTGCTAGAAGTTTAGCGGGGGGGCGGGGAGAGACCCAGTACTTC. Protein product: CSARSLAGGRGETQYF.

This clonotype occurred many times. The chain is built from TRBV9 and TRBJ1-6; D is ambiguous. V lost 0 bases and J lost 7, with 11 bases in between. The CDR3 sequence is 15 residues long. CDR1 is SGDLS and CDR2 is YYNGEE in the germline V gene. Here the CDR3 reads CASSVVPEANSPLHF. CDR3 sequence (DNA): TGTGCCAGCAGCGTAGTACCAGAGGCGAATTCACCCCTCCACTTT. The full variable domain, rest sourced from reference TRBV9 and TRBJ1-6, is DSGVTQTPKHLITATGQRVTLRCSPRSGDLSVYWYQQSLDQGLQFLIQYYNGEERAKGNILERFSAQQFPDLHSELNLSSLELGDSALYFCASSVVPEANSPLHFGNGTRLTVT.

The V and J genes are TRBV5-1 and TRBJ1-1; D is unclear. This CDR3 comprises 14 residues. The germline V and J ends were trimmed by 1 base and 3 bases, with 10 bases remaining between them. Germline V CDR1 and CDR2: SGHRS, YFSETQ. In nucleotides, the CDR3 is TGCGCCAGCAGCTTGTTGTCATGGGACACTGAAGCTTTCTTT. This encodes CASSLLSWDTEAFF.

This clonotype was recorded many times. The V call is TRBV4-2, the J call TRBJ2-5; possible D gene TRBD1, 6 bases. CDR1 and CDR2 (germline): LGHNA, YNFKEQ. This CDR3 comprises 15 residues. V dropped 0 bases and J dropped 5 bases, with 13 bases sitting between them. DNA for the CDR3: TGTGCCAGCAGCCAAGATCTCCTGGGGGCGGAGACCCAGTACTTC. The encoded protein is CASSQDLLGAETQYF.

This clonotype has just a few counts. The genes are TRBV20-1 and TRBJ2-1, with TRBD2 matching over 8 bases. Per the germline V gene, CDR1 is DFQATT and CDR2 is SNEGSKA (reference sequence). V shed 0 bases and J 8 bases; nucleotides not matched to a gene: 9. This CDR3 has 15 amino acids. The chain's CDR3 is CSARDLTGGPYEQFF. The CDR3 bases are TGCAGTGCTAGAGATCTAACGGGGGGGCCCTATGAGCAGTTCTTC.